This passage covers 2 T cell receptor beta chains from one sample sequenced in a study of CXCR3-negative and CXCR3-positive naive CD8 T cells. 5' RACE that incorporated UMI labels was used to prepare the TRB cDNA libraries. TCRdb re-called the 5' RACE reads and catalogs CDR3 proteins one per entry, DNA excluded. The specimen's table records 80,000 to 95,000 distinct CDR3 sequences. The sample consisted of naive CXCR3- CD8+ T cells from blood. Subset: CD45RO-CCR7+CD27+CD95- naive CD8+ T cells lacking CXCR3 (TNR3-). These receptor sequences come from a human donor in good health. Some clones in this sample may be carry-over from other donors' samples.

J is TRBJ1-1 and V is TRBV29-1; TCRdb picks TRBD1, but there is no DNA to check that call. This CDR3 has 16 amino acids. Germline V gene sequence: CDR1 SQVTM, CDR2 ANQGSEA. CDR3 residues: CSVEDWQVEGGTEAFF.

The chain uses TRBV28 and TRBJ2-5; TCRdb outputs TRBD1, but without DNA this stays unchecked. The CDR3 length is 13 residues. CDR1 is MDHEN and CDR2 is SYDVKM in the germline V gene. This chain's CDR3 is CASSPGRGETQYF.